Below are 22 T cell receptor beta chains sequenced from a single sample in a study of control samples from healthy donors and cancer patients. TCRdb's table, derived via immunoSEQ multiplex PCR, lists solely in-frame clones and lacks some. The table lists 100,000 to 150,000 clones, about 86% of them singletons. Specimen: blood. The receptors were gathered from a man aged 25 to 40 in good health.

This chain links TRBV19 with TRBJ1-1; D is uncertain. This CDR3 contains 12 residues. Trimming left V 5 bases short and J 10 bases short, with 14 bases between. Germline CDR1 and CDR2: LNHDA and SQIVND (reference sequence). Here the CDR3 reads CASSAGRARAFF. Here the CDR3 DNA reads TGTGCCAGTAGTGCGGGGAGGGCAAGAGCTTTCTTT. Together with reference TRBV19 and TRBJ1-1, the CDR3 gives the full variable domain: DGGITQSPKYLFRKEGQNVTLSCEQNLNHDAMYWYRQDPGQGLRLIYYSQIVNDFQKGDIAEGYSVSREKKESFPLTVTSAQKNPTAFYLCASSAGRARAFFGQGTRLTVV.

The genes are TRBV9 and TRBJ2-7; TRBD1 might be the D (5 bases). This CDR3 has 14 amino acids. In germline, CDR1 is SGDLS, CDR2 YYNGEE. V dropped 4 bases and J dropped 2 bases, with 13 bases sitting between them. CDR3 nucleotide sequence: TGTGCCAGCAGCCCCATCGGACACCCCTACGAGCAGTACTTC. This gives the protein CASSPIGHPYEQYF.

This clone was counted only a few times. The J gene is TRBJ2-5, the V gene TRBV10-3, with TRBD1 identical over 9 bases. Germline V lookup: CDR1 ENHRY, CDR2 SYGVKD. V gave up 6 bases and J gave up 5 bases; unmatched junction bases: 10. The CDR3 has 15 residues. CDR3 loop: CAIRASTGGQETQYF. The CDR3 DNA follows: TGTGCCATCAGGGCTTCTACAGGGGGCCAGGAGACCCAGTACTTC.

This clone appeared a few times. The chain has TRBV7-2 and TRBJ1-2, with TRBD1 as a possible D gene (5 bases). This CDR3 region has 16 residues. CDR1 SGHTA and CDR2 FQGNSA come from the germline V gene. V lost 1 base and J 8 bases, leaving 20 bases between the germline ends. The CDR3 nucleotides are TGTGCCAGCAGCTTAGTCGGGGGAACGGGGTCAAGGGGCTACACCTTC. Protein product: CASSLVGGTGSRGYTF.

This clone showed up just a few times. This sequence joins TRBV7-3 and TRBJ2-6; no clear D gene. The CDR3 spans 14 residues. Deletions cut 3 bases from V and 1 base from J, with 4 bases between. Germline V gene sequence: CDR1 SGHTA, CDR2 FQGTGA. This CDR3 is CASSFQSGANVLTF. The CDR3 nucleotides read TGTGCCAGCAGCTTTCAATCTGGGGCCAACGTCCTGACTTTC.

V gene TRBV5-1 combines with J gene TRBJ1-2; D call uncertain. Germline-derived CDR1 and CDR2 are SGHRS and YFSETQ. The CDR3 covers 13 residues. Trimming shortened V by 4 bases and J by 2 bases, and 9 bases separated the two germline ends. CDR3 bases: TGCGCCAGCAGCCCCGGTGGAAACTATGGCTACACCTTC. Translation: CASSPGGNYGYTF.

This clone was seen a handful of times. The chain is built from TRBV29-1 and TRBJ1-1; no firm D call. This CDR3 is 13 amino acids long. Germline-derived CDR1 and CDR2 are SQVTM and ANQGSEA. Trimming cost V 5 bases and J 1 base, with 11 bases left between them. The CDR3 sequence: CSVNPYRNTEAFF. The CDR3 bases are TGCAGCGTTAACCCTTACAGGAACACTGAAGCTTTCTTT.

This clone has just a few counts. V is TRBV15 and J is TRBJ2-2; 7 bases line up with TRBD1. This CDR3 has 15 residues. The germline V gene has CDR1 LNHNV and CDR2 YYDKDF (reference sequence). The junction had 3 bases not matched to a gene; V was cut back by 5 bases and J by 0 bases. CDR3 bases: TGTGCCACCAGCGGGGACAGTCCGAACACCGGGGAGCTGTTTTTT. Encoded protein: CATSGDSPNTGELFF. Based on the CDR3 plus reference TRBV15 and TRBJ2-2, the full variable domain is DAMVIQNPRYQVTQFGKPVTLSCSQTLNHNVMYWYQQKSSQAPKLLFHYYDKDFNNEADTPDNFQSRRPNTSFCFLDIRSPGLGDTAMYLCATSGDSPNTGELFFGEGSRLTVL.

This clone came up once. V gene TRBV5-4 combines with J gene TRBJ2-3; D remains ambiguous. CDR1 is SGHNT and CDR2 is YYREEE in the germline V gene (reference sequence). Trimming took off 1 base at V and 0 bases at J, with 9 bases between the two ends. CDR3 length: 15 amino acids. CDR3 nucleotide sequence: TGTGCCAGCAGCTTGCAACCAAGGAGCACAGATACGCAGTATTTT. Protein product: CASSLQPRSTDTQYF.

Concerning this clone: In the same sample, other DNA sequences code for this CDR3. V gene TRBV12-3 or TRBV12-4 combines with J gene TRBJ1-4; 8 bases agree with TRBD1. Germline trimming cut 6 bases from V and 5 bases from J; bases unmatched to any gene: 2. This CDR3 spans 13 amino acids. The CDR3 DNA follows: TGTGCCAGCAGCCGGGACAGGAATGAAAAACTGTTTTTT. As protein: CASSRDRNEKLFF.

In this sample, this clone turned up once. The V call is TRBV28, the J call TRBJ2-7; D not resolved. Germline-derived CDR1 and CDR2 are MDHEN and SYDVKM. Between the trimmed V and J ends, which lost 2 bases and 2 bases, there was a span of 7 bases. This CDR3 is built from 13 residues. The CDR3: CASSLGVTYEQYV. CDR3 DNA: TGTGCCAGCAGTTTAGGGGTTACCTACGAGCAGTACGTC.

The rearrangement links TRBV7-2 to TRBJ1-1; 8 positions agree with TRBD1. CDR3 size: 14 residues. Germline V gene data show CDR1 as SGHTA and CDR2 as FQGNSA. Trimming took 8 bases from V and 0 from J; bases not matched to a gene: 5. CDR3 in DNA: TGTGCCAGCGGGACAGGAATGGTGAACACTGAAGCTTTCTTT. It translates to CASGTGMVNTEAFF.

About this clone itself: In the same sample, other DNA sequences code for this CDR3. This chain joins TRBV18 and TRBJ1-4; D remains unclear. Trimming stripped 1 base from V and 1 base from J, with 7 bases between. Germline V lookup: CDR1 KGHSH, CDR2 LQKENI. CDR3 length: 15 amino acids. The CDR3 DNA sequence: TGTGCCAGCTCACCACTACGGGGAACTAATGAAAAACTGTTTTTT. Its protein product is CASSPLRGTNEKLFF.

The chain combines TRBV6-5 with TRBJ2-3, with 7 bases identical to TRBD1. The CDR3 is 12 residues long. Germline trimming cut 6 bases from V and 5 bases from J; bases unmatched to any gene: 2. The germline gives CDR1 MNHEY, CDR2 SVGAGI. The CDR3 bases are TGTGCCAGCAGGCACAGGGGAGATACGCAGTATTTT. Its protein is CASRHRGDTQYF.

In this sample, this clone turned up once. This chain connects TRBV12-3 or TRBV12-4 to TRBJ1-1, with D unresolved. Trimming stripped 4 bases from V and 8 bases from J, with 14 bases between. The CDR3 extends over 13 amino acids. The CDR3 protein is CASSSQSQAEAFF. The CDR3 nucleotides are TGTGCCAGCAGTTCCCAGTCCCAAGCGGAAGCTTTCTTT.

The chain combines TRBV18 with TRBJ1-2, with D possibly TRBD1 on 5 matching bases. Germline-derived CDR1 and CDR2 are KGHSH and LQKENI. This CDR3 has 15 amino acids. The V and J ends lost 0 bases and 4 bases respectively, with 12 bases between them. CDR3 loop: CASSPPGRTTYGYTF. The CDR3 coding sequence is TGTGCCAGCTCACCACCGGGACGCACCACCTATGGCTACACCTTC. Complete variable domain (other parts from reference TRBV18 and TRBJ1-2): NAGVMQNPRHLVRRRGQEARLRCSPMKGHSHVYWYRQLPEEGLKFMVYLQKENIIDESGMPKERFSAEFPKEGPSILRIQQVVRGDSAAYFCASSPPGRTTYGYTFGSGTRLTVV.

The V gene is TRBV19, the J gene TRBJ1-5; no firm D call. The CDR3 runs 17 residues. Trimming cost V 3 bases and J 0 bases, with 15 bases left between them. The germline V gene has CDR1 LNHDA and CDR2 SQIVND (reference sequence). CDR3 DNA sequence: TGTGCCAGTAGTATTCTTGGGTCACGGATTAGCAATCAGCCCCAGCATTTT. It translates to CASSILGSRISNQPQHF.

Written as DNA, the CDR3 is TGCAGTGCTTTCCCGGGGCAGACCCAGTACTTC. This codes for CSAFPGQTQYF. The J gene is TRBJ2-5, the V gene TRBV20-1, with D possibly called TRBD1 or TRBD2 (5 bases each). The CDR3 extends over 11 amino acids. CDR1 and CDR2 (germline): DFQATT, SNEGSKA (reference sequence). The V gene lost 5 bases and the J gene lost 6 bases, with 10 bases spanning the gap.

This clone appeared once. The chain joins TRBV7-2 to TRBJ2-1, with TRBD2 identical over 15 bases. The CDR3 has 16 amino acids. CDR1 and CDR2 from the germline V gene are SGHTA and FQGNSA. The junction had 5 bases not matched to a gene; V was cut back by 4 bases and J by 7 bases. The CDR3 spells CASSSRTSGGGNEQFF. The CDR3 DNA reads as TGTGCCAGCAGCTCCCGGACTAGCGGGGGGGGGAATGAGCAGTTCTTC.

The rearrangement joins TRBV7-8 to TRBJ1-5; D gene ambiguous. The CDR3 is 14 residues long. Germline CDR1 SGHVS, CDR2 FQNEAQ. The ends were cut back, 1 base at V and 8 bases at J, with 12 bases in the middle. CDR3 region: CASSLVSVSEPQHF. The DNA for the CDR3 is TGTGCCAGCAGCTTAGTATCCGTTAGTGAGCCCCAGCATTTT.

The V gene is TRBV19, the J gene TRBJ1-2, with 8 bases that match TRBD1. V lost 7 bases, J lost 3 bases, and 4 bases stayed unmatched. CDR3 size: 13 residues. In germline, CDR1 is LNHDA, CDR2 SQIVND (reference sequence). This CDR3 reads CASTTTGDYGYTF. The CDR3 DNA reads TGTGCCAGTACCACGACAGGGGACTATGGCTACACCTTC.

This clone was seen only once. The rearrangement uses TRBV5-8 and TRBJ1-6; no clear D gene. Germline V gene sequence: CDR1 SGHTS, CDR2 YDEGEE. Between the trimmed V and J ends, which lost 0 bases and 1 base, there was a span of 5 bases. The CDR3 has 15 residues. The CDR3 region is CASSLGDSYNSPLHF. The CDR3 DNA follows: TGTGCCAGCAGCTTGGGGGATTCCTATAATTCACCCCTCCACTTT.